This TCR beta chain was captured in a study of cytomegalovirus exposure and HLA in healthy donors. Overall study results and limits: A missense DCLRE1C variant was associated with V- and J-gene trimming of TCR beta chains in a later analysis, and an independent cohort replicated the association. A further, later analysis showed that HLA-associated TCR beta chains (compared with equally common others) were more clonally expanded. Exclusion as indistinguishable affected some V segments, including TRBV6-2 and TRBV6-3.

This CDR3 region has 15 residues. Germline values: CDR1 LNHDA, CDR2 SQIVND (reference sequence). The PCR was carried out with 60 Vbeta primers and 13 Jbeta primers. In the original processing: Later work found 65 million to 100 million unique TCR beta chains, with 9.5 million to 11 million shared. Only in-frame clones appear in the TCRdb table, and some are missing; sequencing was by immunoSEQ multiplex PCR. V, J and clone size reflect that table, while D and trimming were determined from the DNA. The profile shows 190,000 or so clones, roughly four fifths of them singletons. Details on this clone: What it recognizes is unknown. Sequence at one end of the junction differs from germline and may be a read error. This sample also contains other DNA sequences that code for the same CDR3.

Sequenced material: PBMCs. The chain joins TRBV19 to TRBJ1-1; 8 bases match TRBD1. The TCR was taken from a man aged 50 or older in good health and CMV-seronegative. The CDR3 region is CASSISGGRNTEAFF. For the CDR3, the DNA is TGTGCCAGTAGTATTTCAGGGGGCCGGAACACTGAAGCCTTCTTT. Filled out from reference TRBV19 and TRBJ1-1, the complete variable domain reads DGGITQSPKYLFRKEGQNVTLSCEQNLNHDAMYWYRQDPGQGLRLIYYSQIVNDFQKGDIAEGYSVSREKKESFPLTVTSAQKNPTAFYLCASSISGGRNTEAFFGQGTRLTVV.